The entry below describes one T cell receptor beta chain. Its antigen is not known. The data belong to a study of blood T cells in healthy people across ages. Overall study findings and caveats: A strong correlation was found between TCR beta diversity and the percentage of naive T cells.

The second PCR ran about 6 to 12 cycles with a sample-barcoded 5' primer and J-beta primers. Every cDNA molecule carried a tag from a template-switch adaptor bearing 12 random nucleotides. TCRdb analysed the 5' RACE reads with MiXCR anew, one entry per CDR3 protein. The sample has fewer than 2,000,000 distinct CDR3 sequences, approximately 32% seen once; the top ten hold approximately 10%. The V segment lost 4 bases and the J segment 7 bases; nucleotides outside the gene matches: 12. The CDR3 loop spans 15 amino acids. Germline-derived CDR1 and CDR2 are SEHNR and FQNEAQ (reference sequence). Healthy individuals of Caucasian origin from Russia, aged about 6 to 100, served as donors. Isolation recovered at least 7 million PBMCs from every sample.

The chain recombines TRBV7-9 with TRBJ2-7; 8 bases fit TRBD1. This receptor was obtained from a woman younger than 45 in good health. Sequenced: blood. The CDR3 sequence is CASSYETGDVYEQYF. In DNA, the CDR3 is TGTGCCAGCAGCTACGAGACAGGGGATGTTTATGAGCAGTACTTC. Complete variable domain (other parts from reference TRBV7-9 and TRBJ2-7): DTGVSQNPRHKITKRGQNVTFRCDPISEHNRLYWYRQTLGQGPEFLTYFQNEAQLEKSRLLSDRFSAERPKGSFSTLEIQRTEQGDSAMYLCASSYETGDVYEQYFGPGTRLTVT.